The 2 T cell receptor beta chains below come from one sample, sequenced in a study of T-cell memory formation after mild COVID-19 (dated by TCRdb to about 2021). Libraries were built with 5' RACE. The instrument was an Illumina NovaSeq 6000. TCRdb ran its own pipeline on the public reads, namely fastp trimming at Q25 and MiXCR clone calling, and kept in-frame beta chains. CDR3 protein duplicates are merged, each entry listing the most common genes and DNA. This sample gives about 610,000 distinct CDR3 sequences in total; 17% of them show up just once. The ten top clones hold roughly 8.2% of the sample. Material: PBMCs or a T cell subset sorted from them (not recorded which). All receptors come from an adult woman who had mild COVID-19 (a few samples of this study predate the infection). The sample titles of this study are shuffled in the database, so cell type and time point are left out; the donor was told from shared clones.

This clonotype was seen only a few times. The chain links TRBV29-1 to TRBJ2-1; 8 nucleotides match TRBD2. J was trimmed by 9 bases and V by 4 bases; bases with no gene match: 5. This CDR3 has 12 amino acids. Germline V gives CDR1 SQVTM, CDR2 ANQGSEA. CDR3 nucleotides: TGCAGCGTTGGGGGACTAGTTGCTGAGCAGTTCTTC. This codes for CSVGGLVAEQFF.

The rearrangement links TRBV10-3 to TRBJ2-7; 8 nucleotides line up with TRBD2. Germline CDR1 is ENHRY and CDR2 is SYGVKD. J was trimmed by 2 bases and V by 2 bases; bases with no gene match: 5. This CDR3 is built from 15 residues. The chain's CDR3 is CAISEGQRGTYEQYV. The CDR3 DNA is TGTGCCATCAGTGAGGGACAGCGGGGGACCTACGAGCAGTACGTC.